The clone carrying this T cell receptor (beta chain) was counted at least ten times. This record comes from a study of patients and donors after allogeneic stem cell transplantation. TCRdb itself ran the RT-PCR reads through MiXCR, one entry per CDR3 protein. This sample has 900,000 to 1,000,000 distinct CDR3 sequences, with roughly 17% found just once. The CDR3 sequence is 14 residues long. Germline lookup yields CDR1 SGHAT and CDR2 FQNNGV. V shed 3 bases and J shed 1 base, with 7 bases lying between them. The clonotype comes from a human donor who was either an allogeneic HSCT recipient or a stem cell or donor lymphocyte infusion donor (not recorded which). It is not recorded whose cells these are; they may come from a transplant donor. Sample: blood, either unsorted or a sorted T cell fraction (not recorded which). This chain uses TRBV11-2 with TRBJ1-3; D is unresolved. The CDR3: CASSFGLSGNTIYF. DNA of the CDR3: TGTGCCAGCAGCTTCGGACTTTCTGGAAACACCATATATTTT.